The T cell receptor beta chain described here comes from a study of early T cells in non-severe SARS-CoV-2 infection. Background on the study: The authors sequenced bulk RNA from unsorted whole blood, leaving chains unpaired. Findings and limits, study-wide: VDJdb-based matching was biased toward anti-spike CD8 responses and missed private and CD4 specificities.

This CDR3 is 16 amino acids long. Unmatched junction bases numbered 15, after V lost 7 bases and J lost 5 bases. Attachment of unique molecular identifiers to individual cDNA molecules was performed. Each CDR3 protein gets one entry after TCRdb re-called the 5' RACE reads with MiXCR. The table shows tens of thousands of distinct CDR3 sequences, with roughly 5% occurring only once. Only a few counts were recorded for this clonotype. What it binds is unknown. Source material: whole blood. The chain couples TRBV12-3 or TRBV12-4 to TRBJ1-2, with 8 bases aligning to TRBD1. This sequence was found in an adult who was a healthcare worker with PCR-confirmed SARS-CoV-2 infection or an uninfected control (not recorded which). The CDR3 is CASTPARGQFSYGYTF. CDR3 coding DNA: TGTGCCAGCACCCCCGCCAGGGGGCAATTCAGTTATGGCTACACCTTC.